The clone carrying this T cell receptor beta chain was recorded at least ten times. What it binds is unknown. Researchers tagged individual cDNA molecules with unique molecular identifiers. TCRdb ran MiXCR on the 5' RACE reads and lists one entry per CDR3 protein. The table lists about 35,000 distinct CDR3 sequences, more than 5% of them singletons. These data belong to a study of early T cells in non-severe SARS-CoV-2 infection. Whole-study context: With bulk RNA from unsorted whole blood as input, sequencing yielded unpaired chains. Study findings and constraints: Matching results from VDJdb favored anti-spike CD8 responses, leaving private and CD4 specificities undetected.

The clonotype originates from an adult who was a healthcare worker with PCR-confirmed SARS-CoV-2 infection or an uninfected control (not recorded which). The specimen sequenced was whole blood.

CDR3 nucleotide sequence: TGTGCCAGCAGCTTAGAGGTTGAAGCTTTCTTT. Residues: CASSLEVEAFF. The chain carries TRBV7-2 and TRBJ1-1; D uncertain. CDR3 length equals 11 residues. V was clipped by 1 base and J by 7 bases, with 4 bases between them. Per the germline V gene, CDR1 is SGHTA and CDR2 is FQGNSA.